These T cell receptor beta chains were read from a single sample in a study of blood T cell repertoires in COVID-19. Only in-frame clones appear in the TCRdb table, and some are missing; sequencing was by immunoSEQ multiplex PCR. The table shows fewer than 300,000 clones, with roughly 86% occurring only once. Sequencing was performed on peripheral blood. Source of these receptors: a young woman with acute or convalescent COVID-19. CDR3s include the opening cysteine and the closing phenylalanine or tryptophan. D genes are given only for firm matches. Expanded clones get a size class; other rows say once, few or many, or leave the size out.

>-|-|TRBJ1-3|TRBV29-1
TGCAGCGTTGAGCAGGAAACTGGAAACACCATATATTTT
CSVEQETGNTIYF
>-|-|TRBJ1-4|TRBV9
TGTGCCAGCAGCGTAGGGAGGGCCTCCAGGGAAAAACTGTTTTTT
CASSVGRASREKLFF
>-|-|TRBJ1-5|TRBV15
TGTGCCACCAGCAGAGATTACCCAGGGGCAAATCAGCCCCAGCATTTT
CATSRDYPGANQPQHF
>once|-|TRBJ2-3|TRBV7-8
TGTGCCAGCAGCTTACCTAGAACGTTCACAGATACGCAGTATTTT
CASSLPRTFTDTQYF
>-|TRBD2|TRBJ2-1|TRBV18
TGTGCCAGCTCACCAACTCCCGAGGCGGGAGCGATTGATGAGCAGTTCTTC
CASSPTPEAGAIDEQFF
>-|-|TRBJ2-7|TRBV5-4
TGTGCCAGCAGCTACCGCTTCGGGTTTGGCGAGCAGTACTTC
CASSYRFGFGEQYF
>-|TRBD1|TRBJ1-3|TRBV7-9
TGTGCCAGCAGATCCGGGACAGGGGGCCTAAGGGCTGGAAACACCATATATTTT
CASRSGTGGLRAGNTIYF
>-|TRBD1|TRBJ2-2|TRBV24-1
TGTGCCACCAGTGATTTGGGGGGGACAGGGAAAAGCGGCTTCACCGGGGAGCTGTTTTTT
CATSDLGGTGKSGFTGELFF
>once|TRBD2|TRBJ2-2|TRBV10-2
TGCGCCAGCACCCAGCGGGGGAACACCGGGGAGCTGTTTTTT
CASTQRGNTGELFF
>-|-|TRBJ2-5|TRBV12-3/TRBV12-4
TGTGCCAGCAACATACAGGGGAGGAAGACCCAGTACTTC
CASNIQGRKTQYF
>-|-|TRBJ1-5|TRBV6-2/TRBV6-3
TGTGCCAGCAGTTACGGAACAGTGGCACCCCAGCATTTT
CASSYGTVAPQHF
>-|TRBD1|TRBJ2-3|TRBV7-2
TGTGCCAGCAGCTTAGGGGAGACAGGGGTTAGCACAGATACGCAGTATTTT
CASSLGETGVSTDTQYF
>-|TRBD1|TRBJ1-5|TRBV4-1
TGCGCCAGCAGCCAAGAGTCAGGGGGAAGGGATCAGCCCCAGCATTTT
CASSQESGGRDQPQHF
>-|TRBD2|TRBJ2-3|TRBV4-1
TGCGCCAGCGGGGGACTAGCGGGGCGGGGAGATACGCAGTATTTT
CASGGLAGRGDTQYF
>-|-|TRBJ1-6|TRBV19
TGTGCCAGTAGTGGGGGGGTGGATTCACCCCTCCACTTT
CASSGGVDSPLHF
>-|TRBD2|TRBJ2-7|TRBV6-5
TGTGCCAGCAGACTAGCGGGCGCCTACGAGCAGTACTTC
CASRLAGAYEQYF
>-|TRBD1|TRBJ2-3|TRBV27
TGTGCCAGCGCCGGACAGGGAAGATGGACAGATACGCAGTATTTT
CASAGQGRWTDTQYF